These 20 T cell receptor beta chains were sequenced from one sample in a study of control samples from healthy donors and cancer patients. This table comes from immunoSEQ multiplex PCR, and its TCRdb copy is limited to in-frame clones, with some not included. The sample holds about 73,000 clones; around 92% are singletons and the top ten take around 20%. The sample comprised PBMCs. These receptors came from a man aged 55 to 70 with lung cancer.

The chain combines TRBV7-3 with TRBJ2-2; D gene ambiguous. Trimming left V 3 bases short and J 6 bases short, with 5 bases between. Germline-derived CDR1 and CDR2 are SGHTA and FQGTGA. The CDR3 extends over 12 amino acids. CDR3 coding DNA: TGTGCCAGCAGCTTCTACGCCGGGGAGCTGTTTTTT. This sequence encodes CASSFYAGELFF. Using reference TRBV7-3 and TRBJ2-2 for the parts outside the CDR3, the full variable domain is GAGVSQTPSNKVTEKGKYVELRCDPISGHTALYWYRQSLGQGPEFLIYFQGTGAADDSGLPNDRFFAVRPEGSVSTLKIQRTERGDSAVYLCASSFYAGELFFGEGSRLTVL.

This chain uses TRBV7-2 with TRBJ2-5, with TRBD1 identical over 11 bases. The CDR3 length is 15 residues. The germline V gene has CDR1 SGHTA and CDR2 FQGNSA. The trim removed 2 bases at V and 3 bases at J, leaving 2 bases unmatched. This CDR3 reads CASSLMGQGEETQYF. CDR3 nucleotides: TGTGCCAGCAGCTTAATGGGACAGGGGGAAGAGACCCAGTACTTC.

V is TRBV12-2 and J is TRBJ1-2; the table gives TRBD1 as D, unverified against the DNA. TRBV12-2 is an annotated pseudogene. The CDR3 sequence is 17 residues long. CDR3 bases: TGTGCAAGTCGCTTACCCCTACAGGGGACGGGTTTTGGGGGCTACACCTTC. Its protein is CASRLPLQGTGFGGYTF.

This clone has just a few counts. J is TRBJ2-2 and V is TRBV7-7, with D unresolved. The CDR3 runs to 16 residues. Germline V lookup: CDR1 SSHAT, CDR2 FNYEAQ (reference sequence). Trimming pared 1 base from V and 5 bases from J, leaving 14 bases between. The CDR3 sequence: CASSLVRPPITGELFF. CDR3 nucleotide sequence: TGTGCCAGCAGCTTAGTAAGGCCTCCTATTACCGGGGAGCTGTTTTTT. Using reference TRBV7-7 and TRBJ2-2 for the parts outside the CDR3, the full variable domain is GAGVSQSPRYKVTKRGQDVTLRCDPISSHATLYWYQQALGQGPEFLTYFNYEAQPDKSGLPSDRFSAERPEGSISTLTIQRTEQRDSAMYRCASSLVRPPITGELFFGEGSRLTVL.

The chain joins TRBV5-1 to TRBJ1-1, with 7 bases lining up with TRBD1. From germline, CDR1 is SGHRS and CDR2 YFSETQ. V was clipped by 3 bases and J by 5 bases; unmatched bases: 4. The CDR3 has 13 amino acids. CDR3 sequence reads: CASSSQGDTEAFF. The CDR3 DNA follows: TGCGCCAGCAGCTCCCAGGGGGATACTGAAGCTTTCTTT.

The V gene is TRBV6-5, the J gene TRBJ2-3; the D gene is possibly TRBD1 (5 bases). Germline V CDR1 and CDR2: MNHEY, SVGAGI. V was shortened by 0 bases and J by 7 bases, with 11 bases between the two germline ends. The length of the CDR3 is 14 residues. The CDR3, as DNA: TGTGCCAGCAGTTACTCAACCCAGGGAAATACGCAGTATTTT. Its translation is CASSYSTQGNTQYF.

V and J are TRBV7-9 and TRBJ1-6, with unresolved D. The V gene's germline CDR1 is SEHNR and CDR2 FQNEAQ (reference sequence). The CDR3 contains 12 residues. V was trimmed by 2 bases and J by 7 bases, leaving 3 bases between them. DNA of the CDR3: TGTGCCAGCAGCTTACTGAATTCACCCCTCCACTTT. Translated, it gives CASSLLNSPLHF.

This sequence joins TRBV24-1 and TRBJ2-6, with D perhaps matching TRBD2 (5 bases). The CDR3 sequence is 15 residues long. Per germline, CDR1 KGHDR and CDR2 SFDVKD. The CDR3 DNA reads TGTGTAGTTCAGACGGGGTCAACTGGGGCCAACGTCCTGACTTTC. Its protein is CVVQTGSTGANVLTF.

This clone showed up just once. The J gene is TRBJ1-2, the V gene TRBV30, with a possible D match to TRBD1 (5 bases). The CDR3 consists of 14 residues. The V and J ends lost 3 bases and 4 bases respectively, with 15 bases between them. Germline V gene lookup returns CDR1 GTSNPN and CDR2 SVGIG (reference sequence). CDR3: CAWSYGQGGYGYTF. The DNA of the CDR3 is TGTGCCTGGAGCTACGGGCAGGGTGGCTATGGCTACACCTTC.

This clone was counted once. This sequence joins TRBV5-1 and TRBJ1-1; TRBD1 matches 8 bases. This CDR3 region has 13 residues. The germline gives CDR1 SGHRS, CDR2 YFSETQ. Unmatched junction bases numbered 5, after V lost 4 bases and J lost 6 bases. The CDR3 coding sequence is TGCGCCAGCAGCCTACAGGGGGAGGCTGAAGCTTTCTTT. Its translation: CASSLQGEAEAFF.

The V gene is TRBV7-6, the J gene TRBJ1-6; possibly TRBD1 for D (5 bases). The CDR3 contains 14 residues. The V and J ends lost 0 bases and 8 bases respectively, with 8 bases between them. Germline values: CDR1 SGHVS, CDR2 FNYEAQ. The CDR3 loop is CASSLAPGDSPLHF. CDR3 coding DNA: TGTGCCAGCAGCTTAGCGCCGGGGGATTCACCCCTCCACTTT.

This chain links TRBV27 with TRBJ2-1, with 8 bases that match TRBD1. J lost 6 bases, V lost 5 bases, and 6 bases had no gene match. The CDR3 runs 14 residues. The V gene's germline CDR1 is MNHEY and CDR2 SMNVEV (reference sequence). The CDR3 bases are TGTGCCAGCAGTACGGACAGGGTCGGCAATGAGCAGTTCTTC. The encoded protein is CASSTDRVGNEQFF.

This chain links TRBV27 with TRBJ1-1; D may be TRBD1 (5 bases). In germline, CDR1 is MNHEY, CDR2 SMNVEV (reference sequence). The CDR3 covers 14 residues. V gave up 1 base and J gave up 7 bases, with 13 bases separating them. The CDR3 loop reads CASSLFGGDGEAFF. The DNA of the CDR3 is TGTGCCAGCAGTTTATTCGGAGGGGACGGTGAAGCTTTCTTT.

The chain couples TRBV25-1 to TRBJ1-1; D gene uncertain. Germline CDR1 is MGHDK and CDR2 is SYGVNS. V was cut by 2 bases and J by 6 bases, with 4 bases left in between. This CDR3 region has 11 residues. The CDR3 DNA reads TGTGCCAGCAGTGAAGGGTCTGAAGCTTTCTTT. Protein sequence: CASSEGSEAFF. Drawing the rest from reference TRBV25-1 and TRBJ1-1, the complete variable domain is EADIYQTPRYLVIGTGKKITLECSQTMGHDKMYWYQQDPGMELHLIHYSYGVNSTEKGDLSSESTVSRIRTEHFPLTLESARPSHTSQYLCASSEGSEAFFGQGTRLTVV.

This clone appeared a few times. The V gene is TRBV3-1 (or the pseudogene TRBV3-2), the J gene TRBJ1-4, with D unclear. V was shortened by 4 bases and J by 4 bases, with 7 bases between the two germline ends. The CDR3 consists of 13 residues. Germline lookup yields CDR1 LGHDT and CDR2 YNNKEL (reference sequence). The CDR3 region is CASSPMLNEKLFF. CDR3 bases: TGTGCCAGCAGCCCCATGCTTAATGAAAAACTGTTTTTT.

This clone has a handful of counts. The J gene is TRBJ1-1, the V gene TRBV29-1; 7 bases are shared with TRBD1. Germline V gene sequence: CDR1 SQVTM, CDR2 ANQGSEA. Trimming cost V 2 bases and J 1 base; bases outside gene matches: 1. The length of the CDR3 is 13 residues. DNA of the CDR3: TGCAGCGTTGAAAGGGGGCAGAACACTGAAGCTTTCTTT. Amino acid sequence: CSVERGQNTEAFF.

The chain joins TRBV3-1 (or the pseudogene TRBV3-2) to TRBJ1-1; D not resolved. V was trimmed by 0 bases and J by 1 base, leaving 9 bases between them. Germline loops: CDR1 LGHDT, CDR2 YNNKEL (reference sequence). This CDR3 spans 15 amino acids. Here the CDR3 reads CASSQDWRENTEAFF. The CDR3 DNA follows: TGTGCCAGCAGCCAAGATTGGCGGGAGAACACTGAAGCTTTCTTT.

The chain is built from TRBV7-9 and TRBJ1-5, with TRBD1 as a possible D gene (5 bases). This CDR3 is built from 16 residues. Germline V gives CDR1 SEHNR, CDR2 FQNEAQ (reference sequence). Trimming left V 3 bases short and J 3 bases short, with 15 bases between. The CDR3 DNA sequence: TGTGCCAGCAGCTTGGGTGATGGGGGGAACAATCAGCCCCAGCATTTT. Its translation: CASSLGDGGNNQPQHF. The full variable domain, with the rest looked up from reference TRBV7-9 and TRBJ1-5, is DTGVSQNPRHKITKRGQNVTFRCDPISEHNRLYWYRQTLGQGPEFLTYFQNEAQLEKSRLLSDRFSAERPKGSFSTLEIQRTEQGDSAMYLCASSLGDGGNNQPQHFGDGTRLSIL.

The chain links TRBV6-1 to TRBJ1-1; 7 bases map to TRBD1. The V segment lost 5 bases and the J segment 1 base; nucleotides outside the gene matches: 4. Germline V gene lookup returns CDR1 MNHNS and CDR2 SASEGT. This CDR3 spans 14 amino acids. CDR3 nucleotides: TGTGCCAGCAGTTTTACAGGGGCGAACACTGAAGCTTTCTTT. Translating it yields CASSFTGANTEAFF.

This clone has ten or more counts. The same CDR3 can be traced to other DNA sequences in this sample. The CDR3 reads CASGLVRDGTISGANVLTF. Here the CDR3 DNA reads TGTGCTAGTGGTTTGGTGAGGGACGGGACCATCTCTGGGGCCAACGTCCTGACTTTC. This chain links TRBV12-5 with TRBJ2-6; TRBD1 or TRBD2 may be the D gene (5 bases each). This CDR3 has 19 amino acids. In germline, CDR1 is LGHNT, CDR2 FRNRAP. V was cut by 0 bases and J by 0 bases, with 15 bases left in between.